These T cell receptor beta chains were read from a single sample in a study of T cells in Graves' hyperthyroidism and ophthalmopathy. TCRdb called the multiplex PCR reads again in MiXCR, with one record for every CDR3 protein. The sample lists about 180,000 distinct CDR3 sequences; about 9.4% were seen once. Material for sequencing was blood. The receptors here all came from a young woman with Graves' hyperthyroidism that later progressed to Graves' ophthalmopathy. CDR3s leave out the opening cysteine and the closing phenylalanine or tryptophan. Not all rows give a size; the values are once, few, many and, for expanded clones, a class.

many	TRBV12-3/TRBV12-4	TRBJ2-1	ASSTSGNEQF
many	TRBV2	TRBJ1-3	ASRGTGWTSGNTIY
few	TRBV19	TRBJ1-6	ASSILGDFLSLH
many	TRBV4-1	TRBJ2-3	ASSFRPGQAEHTDTQY
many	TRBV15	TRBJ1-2	ATSRATGGHGYT
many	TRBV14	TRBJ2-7	ASSPIQGGEQY
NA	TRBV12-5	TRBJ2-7	ASGLDGTSGVYEQY
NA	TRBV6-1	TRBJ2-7	ASSDERGGSFEQY
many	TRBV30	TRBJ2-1	AWRTKLPTYNEQF
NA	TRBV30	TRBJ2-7	AWCPGGATYEQY
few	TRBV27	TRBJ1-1	ASSSQGREAF
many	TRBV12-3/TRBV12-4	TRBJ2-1	ASSLVNRYNEQF
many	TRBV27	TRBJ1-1	ASSLRDSTEAF
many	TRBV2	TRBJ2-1	ASSDRGLGGNEQF
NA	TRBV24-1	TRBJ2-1	ATSDLGGTENNEQF